This TCR beta chain was obtained from a study of tumor-infiltrating lymphocytes in localized non-small cell lung cancer. Using immunoSEQ multiplex PCR, the repertoire was profiled, and TCRdb retains in-frame clones only, with some absent. This sample has over 10,000 clones, with around 70% found just once. Trimming left V 10 bases short and J 3 bases short, with 19 bases between. The CDR3 totals 15 residues. CDR1 MDHEN and CDR2 SYDVKM come from the germline V gene. The chain joins TRBV28 to TRBJ1-5; possible D gene TRBD1, 5 bases. Sequencing was performed on uninvolved lung tissue not adjacent to the tumor. The sequence came from a human donor with non-small cell lung cancer. The CDR3 here is CATSGGGAFNQPQHF. In DNA, the CDR3 is TGTGCCACTTCGGGGGGAGGGGCCTTCAATCAGCCCCAGCATTTT.